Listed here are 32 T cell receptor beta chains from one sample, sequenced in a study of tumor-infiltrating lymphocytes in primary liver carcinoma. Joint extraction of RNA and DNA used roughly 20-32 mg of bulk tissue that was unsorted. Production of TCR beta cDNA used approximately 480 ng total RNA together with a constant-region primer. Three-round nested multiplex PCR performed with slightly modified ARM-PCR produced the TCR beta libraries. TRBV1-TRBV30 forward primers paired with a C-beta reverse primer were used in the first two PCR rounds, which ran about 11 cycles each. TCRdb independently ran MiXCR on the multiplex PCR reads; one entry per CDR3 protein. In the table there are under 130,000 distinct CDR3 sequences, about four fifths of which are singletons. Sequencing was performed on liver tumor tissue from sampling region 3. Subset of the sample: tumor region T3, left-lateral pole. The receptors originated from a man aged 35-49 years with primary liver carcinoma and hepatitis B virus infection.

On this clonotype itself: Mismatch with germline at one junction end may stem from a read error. The CDR3 loop is CTSSQDGGRPDTQYF. In nucleotides, the CDR3 is TGTACCAGCAGCCAAGATGGCGGGAGGCCAGATACGCAGTATTTT. J is TRBJ2-3 and V is TRBV4-2; 8 nucleotides align to TRBD2. Germline V lookup: CDR1 LGHNA, CDR2 YNFKEQ. The CDR3 extends over 15 amino acids.

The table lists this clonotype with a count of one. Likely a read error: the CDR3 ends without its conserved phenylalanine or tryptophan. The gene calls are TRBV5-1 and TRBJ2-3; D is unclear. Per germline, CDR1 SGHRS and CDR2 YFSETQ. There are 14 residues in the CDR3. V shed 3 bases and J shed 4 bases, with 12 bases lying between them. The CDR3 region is CASSSSNLPDTQYL. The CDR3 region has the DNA TGCGCCAGCAGCTCCAGCAATCTCCCAGATACGCAGTATTTA.

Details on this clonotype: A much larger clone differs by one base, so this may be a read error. In DNA, the CDR3 is TGCGCCAGCAGCCAAGTCGCCACCACCGGGAGGCTGTTTTTT. Amino acids: CASSQVATTGRLFF. V is TRBV4-1 and J is TRBJ2-2; D might be TRBD2 (6 bases). This CDR3 has 14 residues. The ends were cut back, 1 base at V and 13 bases at J, with 16 bases in the middle. Germline V gives CDR1 MGHRA, CDR2 YSYEKL.

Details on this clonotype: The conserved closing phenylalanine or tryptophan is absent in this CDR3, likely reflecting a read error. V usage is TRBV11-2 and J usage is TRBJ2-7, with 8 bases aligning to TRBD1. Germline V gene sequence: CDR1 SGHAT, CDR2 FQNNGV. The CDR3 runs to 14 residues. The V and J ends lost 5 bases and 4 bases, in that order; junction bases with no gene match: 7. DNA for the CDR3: TGTGCCAGCAGCCCGGACAGGGCGACATACGAGCAGTACATT. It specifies CASSPDRATYEQYI.

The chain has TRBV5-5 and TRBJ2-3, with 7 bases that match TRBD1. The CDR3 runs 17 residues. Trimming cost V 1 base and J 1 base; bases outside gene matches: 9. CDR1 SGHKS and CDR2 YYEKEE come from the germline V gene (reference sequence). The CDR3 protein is CASSLLQGVIRTDTQYF. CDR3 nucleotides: TGTGCCAGCAGCTTGCTTCAGGGGGTGATACGCACAGATACGCAGTATTTT.

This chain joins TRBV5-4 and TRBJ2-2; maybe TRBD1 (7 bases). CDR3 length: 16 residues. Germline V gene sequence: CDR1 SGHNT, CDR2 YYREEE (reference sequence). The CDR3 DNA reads TGTTCGAGCACCGTGGCCCAGGGGGGAGGCACCGGGGAGCTGTTTTTT. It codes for CSSTVAQGGGTGELFF.

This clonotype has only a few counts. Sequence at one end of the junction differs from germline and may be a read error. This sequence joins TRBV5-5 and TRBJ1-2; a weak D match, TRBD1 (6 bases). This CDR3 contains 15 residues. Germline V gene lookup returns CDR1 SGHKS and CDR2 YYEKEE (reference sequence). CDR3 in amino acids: CASSLCRTANYGNTF. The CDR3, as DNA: TGTGCCAGCAGCTTGTGCAGGACAGCTAACTATGGCAACACCTTC.

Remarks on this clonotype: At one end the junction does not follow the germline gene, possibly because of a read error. The CDR3 nucleotides are TGTGCCAACAGCCTATCGACAGGGGGCTACGAGCAGTACTTC. This sequence encodes CANSLSTGGYEQYF. The chain is built from TRBV7-2 and TRBJ2-7; 9 bases agree with TRBD1. Germline loops: CDR1 SGHTA, CDR2 FQGNSA. This CDR3 region has 14 residues. Together with reference TRBV7-2 and TRBJ2-7, the CDR3 gives the full variable domain: GAGVSQSPSNKVTEKGKDVELRCDPISGHTALYWYRQSLGQGLEFLIYFQGNSAPDKSGLPSDRFSAERTGGSVSTLTIQRTQQEDSAVYLCANSLSTGGYEQYFGPGTRLTVT.

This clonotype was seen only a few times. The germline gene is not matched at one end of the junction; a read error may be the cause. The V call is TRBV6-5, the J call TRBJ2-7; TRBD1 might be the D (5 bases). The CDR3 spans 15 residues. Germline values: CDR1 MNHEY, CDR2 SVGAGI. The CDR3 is CARSYSPQGGYEQYF. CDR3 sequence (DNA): TGTGCCCGCAGTTACTCGCCCCAGGGTGGCTATGAGCAGTACTTC.

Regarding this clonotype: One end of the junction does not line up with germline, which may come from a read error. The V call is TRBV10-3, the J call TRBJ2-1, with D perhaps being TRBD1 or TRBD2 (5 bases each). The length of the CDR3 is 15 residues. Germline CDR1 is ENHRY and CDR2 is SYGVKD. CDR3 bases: TGTGTCATCAACCAGGGACCAGAATCCTACAATGAGCAGTTCTTC. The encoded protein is CVINQGPESYNEQFF.

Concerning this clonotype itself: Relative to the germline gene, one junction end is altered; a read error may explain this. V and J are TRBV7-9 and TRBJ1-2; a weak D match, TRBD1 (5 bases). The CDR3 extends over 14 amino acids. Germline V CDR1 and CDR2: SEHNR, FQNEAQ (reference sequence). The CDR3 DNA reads TGTGCCAGCAGCCAAACTGGGGGGTATGAAGGCTACACGTTC. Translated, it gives CASSQTGGYEGYTF.

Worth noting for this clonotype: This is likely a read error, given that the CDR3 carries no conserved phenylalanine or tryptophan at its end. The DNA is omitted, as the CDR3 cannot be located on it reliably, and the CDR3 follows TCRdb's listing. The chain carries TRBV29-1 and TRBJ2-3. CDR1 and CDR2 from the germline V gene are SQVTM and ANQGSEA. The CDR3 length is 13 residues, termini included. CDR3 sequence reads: CSVDANQADTHYI.

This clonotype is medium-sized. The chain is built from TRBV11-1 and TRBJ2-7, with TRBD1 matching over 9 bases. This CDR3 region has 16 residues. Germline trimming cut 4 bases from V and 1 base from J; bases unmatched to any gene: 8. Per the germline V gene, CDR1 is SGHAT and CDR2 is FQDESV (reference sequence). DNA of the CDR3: TGTGCCAGCAGCTCTGGTCCGGGACAGGGTTCCTACGAGCAGTACTTC. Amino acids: CASSSGPGQGSYEQYF.

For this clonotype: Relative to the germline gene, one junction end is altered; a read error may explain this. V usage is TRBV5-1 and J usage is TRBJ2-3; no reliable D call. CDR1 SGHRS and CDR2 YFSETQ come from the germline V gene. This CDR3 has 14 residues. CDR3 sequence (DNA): TGCGCCAGCGGCTTGGGATACAACATAGATACACAGTATTTT. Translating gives CASGLGYNIDTQYF.

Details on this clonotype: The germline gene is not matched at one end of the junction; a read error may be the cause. CDR3 sequence: CANSSTSASTGELSF. The DNA of the CDR3 is TGTGCCAACAGCTCGACTAGCGCGAGCACCGGGGAGCTGTCTTTT. V and J are TRBV5-4 and TRBJ2-2; 8 bases line up with TRBD2. This CDR3 region has 15 residues. The germline V gene encodes CDR1 SGHNT and CDR2 YYREEE (reference sequence).

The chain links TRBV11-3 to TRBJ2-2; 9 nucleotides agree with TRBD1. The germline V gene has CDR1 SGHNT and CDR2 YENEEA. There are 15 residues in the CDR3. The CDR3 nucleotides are TGTACCGACAGCTTAGCGACAGGGGGCACCGGGGAGCTGTTTTTT. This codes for CTDSLATGGTGELFF.

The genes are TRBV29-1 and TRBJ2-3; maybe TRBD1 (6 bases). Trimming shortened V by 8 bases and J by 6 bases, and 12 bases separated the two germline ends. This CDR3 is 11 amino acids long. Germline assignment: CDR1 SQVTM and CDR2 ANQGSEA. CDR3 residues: CSLAGQDTQYF. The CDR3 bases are TGCAGCCTTGCTGGACAGGATACGCAGTATTTT.

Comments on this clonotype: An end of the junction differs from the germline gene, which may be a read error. CDR3 nucleotides: TGCAGCGTTGGGACTAGCGCGGCGAACACCCGGGAGCTGCATTTT. This gives the protein CSVGTSAANTRELHF. The chain recombines TRBV29-1 with TRBJ2-2, with 9 bases lining up with TRBD2. Germline CDR1 SQVTM, CDR2 ANQGSEA. The CDR3 contains 15 residues.

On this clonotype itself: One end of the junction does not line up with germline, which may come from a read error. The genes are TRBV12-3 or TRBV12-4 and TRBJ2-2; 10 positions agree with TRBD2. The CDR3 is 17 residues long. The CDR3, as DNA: TGTGCCAGCAGTTTCCGGGGTAGCGGGAGGAACATCGGGGAACTGTTTTTT. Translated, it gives CASSFRGSGRNIGELFF.

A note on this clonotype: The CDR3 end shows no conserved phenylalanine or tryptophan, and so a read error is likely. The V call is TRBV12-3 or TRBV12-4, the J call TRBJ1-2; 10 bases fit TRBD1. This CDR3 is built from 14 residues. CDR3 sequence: CDSSYQDRGRGYTL. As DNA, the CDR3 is TGTGACAGCAGTTACCAGGACAGGGGGAGAGGCTACACCTTA.

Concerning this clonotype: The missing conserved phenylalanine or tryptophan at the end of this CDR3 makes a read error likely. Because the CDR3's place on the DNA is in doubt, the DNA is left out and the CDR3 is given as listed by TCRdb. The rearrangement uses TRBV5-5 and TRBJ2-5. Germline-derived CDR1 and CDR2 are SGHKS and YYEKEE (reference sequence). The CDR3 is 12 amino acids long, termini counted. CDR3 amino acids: CASNLGTETEYL.

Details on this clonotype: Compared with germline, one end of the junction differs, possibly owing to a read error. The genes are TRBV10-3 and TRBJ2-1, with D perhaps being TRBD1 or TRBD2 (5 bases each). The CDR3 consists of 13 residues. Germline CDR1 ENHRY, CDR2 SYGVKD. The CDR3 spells CAIRGAQGNEQFF. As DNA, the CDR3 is TGTGCCATCCGAGGGGCTCAAGGCAATGAGCAGTTCTTT.

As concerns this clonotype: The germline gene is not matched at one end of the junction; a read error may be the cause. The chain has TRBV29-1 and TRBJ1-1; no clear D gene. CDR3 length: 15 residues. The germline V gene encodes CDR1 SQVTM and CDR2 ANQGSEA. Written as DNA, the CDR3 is TGCATCTCTTCCCCGGGTTGGGCAATGAACACTGAAGCTGTCTTT. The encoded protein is CISSPGWAMNTEAVF.

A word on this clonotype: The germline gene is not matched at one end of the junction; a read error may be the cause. For the CDR3, the DNA is TGCGCCAGCAGCCATGTTGGGGAGTCAGAGCAGTACTTC. It yields the protein CASSHVGESEQYF. The J gene is TRBJ2-7, the V gene TRBV4-2, with TRBD2 as a possible D gene (5 bases). This CDR3 comprises 13 residues. Germline values: CDR1 LGHNA, CDR2 YNFKEQ.

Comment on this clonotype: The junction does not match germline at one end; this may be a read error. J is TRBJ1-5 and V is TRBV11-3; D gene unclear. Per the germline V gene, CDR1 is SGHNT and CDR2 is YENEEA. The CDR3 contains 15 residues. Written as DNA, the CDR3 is TGTGCCAGCTGCTTAGATCTGGGGTTGGCTCGGCCCCAGCATTTT. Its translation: CASCLDLGLARPQHF.

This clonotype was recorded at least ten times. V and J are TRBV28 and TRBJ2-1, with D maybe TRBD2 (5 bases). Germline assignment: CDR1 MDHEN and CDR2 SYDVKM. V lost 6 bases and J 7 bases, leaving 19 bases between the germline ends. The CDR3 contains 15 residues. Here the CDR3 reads CASRTDLTSGNEQFF. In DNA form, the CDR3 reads TGTGCCAGCAGAACGGACTTAACATCGGGTAATGAGCAGTTCTTC.

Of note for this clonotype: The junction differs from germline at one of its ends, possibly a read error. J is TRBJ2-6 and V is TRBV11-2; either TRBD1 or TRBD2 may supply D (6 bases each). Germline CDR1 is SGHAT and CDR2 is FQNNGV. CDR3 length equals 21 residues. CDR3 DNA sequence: TGTGCCTGCAGCATGGGGGGAGACAGGAGCATTTCCATCTCTGGGGCCAACGTCCTGACTTTC. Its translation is CACSMGGDRSISISGANVLTF.

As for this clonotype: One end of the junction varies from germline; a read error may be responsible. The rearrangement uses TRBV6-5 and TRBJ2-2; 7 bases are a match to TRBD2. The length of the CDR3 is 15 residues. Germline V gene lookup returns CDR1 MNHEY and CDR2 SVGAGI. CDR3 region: CTSSNGGTGFRELLF. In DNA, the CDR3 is TGTACCAGCAGTAACGGGGGGACGGGGTTTAGGGAGCTGCTTTTT.

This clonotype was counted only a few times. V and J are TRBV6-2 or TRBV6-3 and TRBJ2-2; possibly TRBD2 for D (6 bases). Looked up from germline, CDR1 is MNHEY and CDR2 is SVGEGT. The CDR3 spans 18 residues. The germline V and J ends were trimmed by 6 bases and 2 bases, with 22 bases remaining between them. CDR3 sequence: CASSGIGIRLDNTGELFF. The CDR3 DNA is TGTGCCAGCAGCGGCATAGGGATTCGACTAGACAACACCGGGGAGCTGTTTTTT.

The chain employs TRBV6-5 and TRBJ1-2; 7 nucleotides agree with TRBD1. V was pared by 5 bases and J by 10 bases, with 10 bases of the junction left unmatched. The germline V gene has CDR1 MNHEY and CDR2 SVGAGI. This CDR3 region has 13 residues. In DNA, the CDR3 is TGTGCCAGCAGTAAAACAGGGGAAGAAGACTACACCTTC. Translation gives CASSKTGEEDYTF.

The CDR3 sequence is CASSLNLMGANEQFF. CDR3 in DNA: TGTGCCAGCAGCTTGAATCTAATGGGAGCCAATGAGCAGTTCTTC. This chain joins TRBV5-4 and TRBJ2-1; possibly TRBD2 for D (5 bases). The germline V gene has CDR1 SGHNT and CDR2 YYREEE (reference sequence). The CDR3 has 15 amino acids. Trimming cost V 1 base and J 6 bases, with 14 bases left between them.

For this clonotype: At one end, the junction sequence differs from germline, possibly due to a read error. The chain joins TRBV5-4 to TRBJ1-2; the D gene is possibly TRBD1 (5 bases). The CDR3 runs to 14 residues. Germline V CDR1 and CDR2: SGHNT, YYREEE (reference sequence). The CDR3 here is CASSSDISPIGYSF. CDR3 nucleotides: TGTGCCAGCAGCTCGGACATTTCCCCTATTGGCTACTCCTTC.